The T cell receptor beta chain described here comes from a study of cytomegalovirus exposure and HLA in healthy donors. Study results and limitations: In a later analysis, TCR beta V- and J-gene trimming showed a link to a missense DCLRE1C variant.

The junction had 3 bases not matched to a gene; V was cut back by 5 bases and J by 4 bases. This CDR3 is 16 amino acids long. The germline gives CDR1 SGHVS, CDR2 FQNEAQ. The PCR made use of 60 Vbeta and 13 Jbeta primers. Authors' analysis steps: In a later analysis, 8.5 million to 14 million of 65 million to 80 million unique beta chains occurred in at least two donors. Profiled with immunoSEQ multiplex PCR; TCRdb holds only in-frame clones, not every one. V and J calls and clone size are given by that table; D and trimming were obtained from the DNA. The table shows about 150,000 clones, with 80% occurring only once. A word on this clone: Its antigen is undetermined.

Regarding donors, all were healthy bone marrow donors. This chain connects TRBV7-8 to TRBJ2-1, with TRBD2 identical over 15 bases. The sample was PBMCs. The clonotype comes from a male donor in good health and CMV-seronegative. The CDR3 loop reads CASSAGLAGGYNEQFF. In nucleotides, the CDR3 is TGTGCCAGCAGCGCGGGACTAGCGGGGGGATACAATGAGCAGTTCTTC.